The 22 T cell receptor beta chains below come from one sample, sequenced in a study of OX40 agonist ivuxolimab in advanced cancers. Assay used: immunoSEQ multiplex PCR; TCRdb lists only in-frame clones, some missing. The sample yields 20,000 to 25,000 clones, approximately 79% seen once. Sequenced material: CD4+ or CD8+ T cells sorted from blood, taken in a trial of the OX40 agonist ivuxolimab. The receptors originated from an adult with an advanced solid tumor such as melanoma, head and neck, liver or kidney cancer.

This clone was counted many times. The gene calls are TRBV28 and TRBJ2-7; 10 positions agree with TRBD2. J was trimmed by 3 bases and V by 6 bases; bases with no gene match: 8. Germline values: CDR1 MDHEN, CDR2 SYDVKM. This CDR3 spans 15 amino acids. For the CDR3, the DNA is TGTGCCAGCAGCCGAGTGACTAGCGGGTTCTACGAGCAGTACTTC. Translation gives CASSRVTSGFYEQYF.

The chain links TRBV19 to TRBJ1-1, with a weak D call TRBD1 (6 bases). Germline assignment: CDR1 LNHDA and CDR2 SQIVND (reference sequence). V gave up 2 bases and J gave up 2 bases, with 9 bases separating them. The CDR3 loop spans 14 amino acids. CDR3 sequence (DNA): TGTGCCAGTAGTATATTAGGGGGAAACACTGAAGCTTTCTTT. It encodes CASSILGGNTEAFF.

The chain combines TRBV7-8 with TRBJ2-4, with D perhaps assigned TRBD1 or TRBD2 (5 bases each). The CDR3 contains 15 residues. Trimming left V 1 base short and J 8 bases short, with 15 bases between. CDR1 and CDR2 from the germline V gene are SGHVS and FQNEAQ. The CDR3 bases are TGTGCCAGCAGCTTAGGAATTGGGGCGAGGGACATTCAGTACTTC. Translation: CASSLGIGARDIQYF.

This chain connects TRBV6-5 to TRBJ2-7, with 11 bases aligning to TRBD1. V lost 5 bases, J lost 5 bases, and 8 bases stayed unmatched. Germline loops: CDR1 MNHEY, CDR2 SVGAGI. The CDR3 extends over 15 amino acids. The CDR3 DNA sequence: TGTGCCAGCAGTCCGGGGACAGGGGGTCTGAACGAGCAGTACTTC. This encodes CASSPGTGGLNEQYF.

This chain uses TRBV23-1 with TRBJ1-1; D is unclear. TRBV23-1 is classed as an ORF, of uncertain function. The CDR3 loop spans 12 amino acids. Between the trimmed V and J ends, which lost 3 bases and 1 base, there was a span of 3 bases. The CDR3 sequence is CASSHRNTEAFF. The CDR3 DNA reads TGCGCCAGCAGTCATCGGAACACTGAAGCTTTCTTT.

The V and J genes are TRBV11-2 and TRBJ2-5, with D possibly matching TRBD1 (5 bases). V was pared by 0 bases and J by 2 bases, with 13 bases between. CDR3 length: 16 amino acids. Germline CDR1 reads SGHAT; CDR2 reads FQNNGV. CDR3 DNA: TGTGCCAGCAGCTTAGATGTTCTTGGGGCTCAAGAGACCCAGTACTTC. Its protein is CASSLDVLGAQETQYF. Supplemented by reference TRBV11-2 and TRBJ2-5, the full variable domain reads EAGVAQSPRYKIIEKRQSVAFWCNPISGHATLYWYQQILGQGPKLLIQFQNNGVVDDSQLPKDRFSAERLKGVDSTLKIQPAKLEDSAVYLCASSLDVLGAQETQYFGPGTRLLVL.

This clone was picked up a small number of times. The V gene is TRBV10-3, the J gene TRBJ2-1; D remains unclear. The CDR3 sequence is 13 residues long. Trimming stripped 3 bases from V and 7 bases from J, with 10 bases between. Germline V gene lookup returns CDR1 ENHRY and CDR2 SYGVKD. The CDR3 DNA sequence: TGTGCCATCAGTGAAGGGTGGGTGAATGAGCAGTTCTTC. This sequence encodes CAISEGWVNEQFF.

J is TRBJ1-1 and V is TRBV7-9, with TRBD1 identical over 7 bases. Germline CDR1 reads SEHNR; CDR2 reads FQNEAQ (reference sequence). CDR3 size: 16 residues. The V and J ends lost 1 base and 1 base, in that order; junction bases with no gene match: 6. CDR3 loop: CASSLERQGPNTEAFF. In DNA form, the CDR3 reads TGTGCCAGCAGCTTAGAGAGACAGGGACCGAACACTGAAGCTTTCTTT.

The chain has TRBV27 and TRBJ2-1, with D unclear. The CDR3 has 14 amino acids. Germline V CDR1 and CDR2: MNHEY, SMNVEV (reference sequence). V shed 5 bases and J shed 4 bases, with 12 bases lying between them. The CDR3 DNA reads TGTGCCAGCAGTGTCCAAGTAGGATACAATGAGCAGTTCTTC. Translated: CASSVQVGYNEQFF.

The V and J genes are TRBV6-1 and TRBJ1-6; possibly TRBD1 for D (5 bases). Germline-derived CDR1 and CDR2 are MNHNS and SASEGT. With 3 bases removed from V and 3 bases from J, the gap between germline ends came to 9 bases. There are 15 residues in the CDR3. CDR3 amino acids: CASSDGGVYNSPLHF. The CDR3, as DNA: TGTGCCAGCAGTGACGGGGGTGTCTATAATTCACCCCTCCACTTT.

The gene calls are TRBV30 and TRBJ2-2, with 10 positions matching TRBD1. The CDR3 sequence is 14 residues long. Looked up from germline, CDR1 is GTSNPN and CDR2 is SVGIG (reference sequence). Losses at the gene ends were 7 bases for V and 3 bases for J; bases not matched to a gene: 5. The CDR3 nucleotides read TGTGCCTCAGACAGGGGGCTACACACCGGGGAGCTGTTTTTT. Protein sequence: CASDRGLHTGELFF.

The chain links TRBV30 to TRBJ1-1; D unresolved. Germline V gene lookup returns CDR1 GTSNPN and CDR2 SVGIG (reference sequence). V was trimmed by 4 bases and J by 1 base, leaving 10 bases between them. The CDR3 has 13 residues. The CDR3 sequence is CAWTGVANTEAFF. The CDR3 DNA reads TGTGCCTGGACTGGGGTGGCGAACACTGAAGCTTTCTTT.

The CDR3 DNA reads TGCGCCAGCAGCCAAGCGGGTAACTCCTACGAGCAGTACTTC. This encodes CASSQAGNSYEQYF. V is TRBV4-3 and J is TRBJ2-7; D not certain. Looked up from germline, CDR1 is LGHNA and CDR2 is YSLEER. This CDR3 contains 14 residues. The V end was cut by 1 base, the J end by 0 bases, with 7 bases between.

V usage is TRBV19 and J usage is TRBJ1-5; D is perhaps TRBD1 (6 bases). Germline V lookup: CDR1 LNHDA, CDR2 SQIVND (reference sequence). Trimming removed 3 bases at V and 7 bases at J, with 13 bases between. This CDR3 is built from 14 residues. The CDR3 bases are TGTGCCAGTAGTATGGGGGGCCCCGGGCAGCCCCAGCATTTT. This translates into CASSMGGPGQPQHF.

Here the CDR3 reads CASSMHETQYF. The CDR3 DNA reads TGTGCCAGCAGCATGCACGAGACCCAGTACTTC. The rearrangement joins TRBV7-9 to TRBJ2-5; D uncertain. The germline V and J ends were trimmed by 5 bases and 5 bases, with 6 bases remaining between them. CDR1 is SEHNR, CDR2 FQNEAQ, per germline (reference sequence). The CDR3 totals 11 residues.

The CDR3 sequence: CASSQAGHLYGYTF. The CDR3 nucleotides read TGCGCCAGCAGCCAAGCTGGTCACCTCTATGGCTACACCTTC. The chain couples TRBV4-1 to TRBJ1-2; D remains unclear. The V gene's germline CDR1 is MGHRA and CDR2 YSYEKL. CDR3 length equals 14 residues. V lost 1 base, J lost 4 bases, and 10 bases lay in between.

The V call is TRBV23-1, the J call TRBJ2-5; D is unresolved. TRBV23-1 is flagged as an ORF with uncertain function. The CDR3 consists of 13 residues. The V gene lost 6 bases and the J gene lost 5 bases, with 13 bases spanning the gap. In DNA, the CDR3 is TGCGCCAGCAGGCGCCACCCTCGGGAGACCCAGTACTTC. Translating gives CASRRHPRETQYF.

This clone was counted a single time. The chain links TRBV19 to TRBJ1-1, with D possibly being TRBD1 (5 bases). The CDR3 is 14 residues long. V was trimmed by 3 bases and J by 2 bases, leaving 10 bases between them. Germline-derived CDR1 and CDR2 are LNHDA and SQIVND (reference sequence). The CDR3 coding sequence is TGTGCCAGTAGTATGGGGGTGACTAACACTGAAGCTTTCTTT. Residues: CASSMGVTNTEAFF.

This chain joins TRBV4-1 and TRBJ1-1; D gene ambiguous. The V end was cut by 3 bases, the J end by 0 bases, with 14 bases between. This CDR3 has 16 residues. Germline loops: CDR1 MGHRA, CDR2 YSYEKL. CDR3 sequence: CASSQTAHTMNTEAFF. The CDR3 nucleotides are TGCGCCAGCAGCCAGACCGCCCACACCATGAACACTGAAGCTTTCTTT.

This chain connects TRBV28 to TRBJ2-5, with D perhaps TRBD1 (6 bases). Germline assignment: CDR1 MDHEN and CDR2 SYDVKM. This CDR3 has 15 amino acids. The V end lost 6 bases, the J end lost 0 bases, and 14 bases lay between the germline ends. The CDR3 DNA is TGTGCCAGCAGGACCGAAGACAGGTACCAAGAGACCCAGTACTTC. Encoded protein: CASRTEDRYQETQYF. The variable domain in full, completed from reference TRBV28 and TRBJ2-5, reads DVKVTQSSRYLVKRTGEKVFLECVQDMDHENMFWYRQDPGLGLRLIYFSYDVKMKEKGDIPEGYSVSREKKERFSLILESASTNQTSMYLCASRTEDRYQETQYFGPGTRLLVL.

V is TRBV7-9 and J is TRBJ2-7, with D unresolved. Germline V gene data show CDR1 as SEHNR and CDR2 as FQNEAQ (reference sequence). Trimming pared 5 bases from V and 2 bases from J, leaving 13 bases between. This CDR3 is built from 14 residues. The CDR3 loop reads CASSPSDGTYEQYF. The CDR3, as DNA: TGTGCCAGCAGCCCATCGGACGGCACCTACGAGCAGTACTTC.

V is TRBV6-6 and J is TRBJ2-2, with D perhaps being TRBD1 or TRBD2 (6 bases each). The CDR3 length is 15 residues. With 2 bases removed from V and 5 bases from J, the gap between germline ends came to 12 bases. The germline V gene has CDR1 MNHNY and CDR2 SVGAGI (reference sequence). CDR3 loop: CASSYTGGRTGELFF. The CDR3 region has the DNA TGTGCCAGCAGTTACACCGGGGGCCGAACCGGGGAGCTGTTTTTT.